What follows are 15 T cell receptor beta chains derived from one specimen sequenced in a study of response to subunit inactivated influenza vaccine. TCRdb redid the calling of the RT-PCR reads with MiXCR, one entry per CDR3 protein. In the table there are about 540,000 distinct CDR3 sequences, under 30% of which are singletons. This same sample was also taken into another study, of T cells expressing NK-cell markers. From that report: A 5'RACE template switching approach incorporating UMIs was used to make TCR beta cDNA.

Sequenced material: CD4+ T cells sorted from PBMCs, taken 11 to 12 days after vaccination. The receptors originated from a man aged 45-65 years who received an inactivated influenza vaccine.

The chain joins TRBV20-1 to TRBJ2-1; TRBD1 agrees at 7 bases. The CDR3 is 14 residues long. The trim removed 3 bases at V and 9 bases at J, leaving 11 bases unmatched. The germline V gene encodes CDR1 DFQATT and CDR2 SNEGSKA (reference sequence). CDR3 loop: CSARRARWDSEQFF. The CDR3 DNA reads TGCAGTGCTAGGAGGGCGCGGTGGGACAGTGAGCAGTTCTTC.

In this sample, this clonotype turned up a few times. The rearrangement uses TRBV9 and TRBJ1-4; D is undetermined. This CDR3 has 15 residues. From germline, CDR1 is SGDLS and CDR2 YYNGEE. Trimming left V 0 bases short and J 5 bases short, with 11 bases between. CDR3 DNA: TGTGCCAGCAGCGTAGGTGGCAGCGTAAATGAAAAACTGTTTTTT. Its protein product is CASSVGGSVNEKLFF. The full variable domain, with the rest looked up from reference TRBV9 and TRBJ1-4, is DSGVTQTPKHLITATGQRVTLRCSPRSGDLSVYWYQQSLDQGLQFLIQYYNGEERAKGNILERFSAQQFPDLHSELNLSSLELGDSALYFCASSVGGSVNEKLFFGSGTQLSVL.

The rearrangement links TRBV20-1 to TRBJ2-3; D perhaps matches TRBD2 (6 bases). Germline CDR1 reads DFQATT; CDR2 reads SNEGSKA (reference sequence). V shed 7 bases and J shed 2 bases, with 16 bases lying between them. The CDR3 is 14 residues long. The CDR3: CSVGGTTNTDTQYF. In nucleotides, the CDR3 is TGCAGTGTTGGAGGGACCACTAACACAGATACGCAGTATTTT.

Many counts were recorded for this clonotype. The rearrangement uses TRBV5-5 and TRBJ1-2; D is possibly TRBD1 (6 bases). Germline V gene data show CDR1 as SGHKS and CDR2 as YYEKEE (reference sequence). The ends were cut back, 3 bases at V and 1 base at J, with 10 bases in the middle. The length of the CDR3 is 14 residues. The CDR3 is CASSWQDSNYGYTF. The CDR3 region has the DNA TGTGCCAGCAGCTGGCAGGACAGTAACTATGGCTACACCTTC. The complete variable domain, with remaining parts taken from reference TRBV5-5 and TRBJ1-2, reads DAGVTQSPTHLIKTRGQQVTLRCSPISGHKSVSWYQQVLGQGPQFIFQYYEKEERGRGNFPDRFSARQFPNYSSELNVNALLLGDSALYLCASSWQDSNYGYTFGSGTRLTVV.

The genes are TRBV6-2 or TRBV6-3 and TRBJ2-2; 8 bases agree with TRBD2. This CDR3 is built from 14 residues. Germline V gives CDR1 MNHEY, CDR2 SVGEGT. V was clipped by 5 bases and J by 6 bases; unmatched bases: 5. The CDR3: CASSSGGKAGELFF. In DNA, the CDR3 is TGTGCCAGCAGTAGCGGGGGAAAGGCCGGGGAGCTGTTTTTT.

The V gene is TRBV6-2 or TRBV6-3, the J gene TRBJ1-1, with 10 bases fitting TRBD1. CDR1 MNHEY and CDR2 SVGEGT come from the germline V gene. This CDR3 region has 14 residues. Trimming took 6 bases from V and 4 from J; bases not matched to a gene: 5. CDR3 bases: TGTGCCAGCAGACGCGGACAGGGGGGCACTGAAGCTTTCTTT. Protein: CASRRGQGGTEAFF.

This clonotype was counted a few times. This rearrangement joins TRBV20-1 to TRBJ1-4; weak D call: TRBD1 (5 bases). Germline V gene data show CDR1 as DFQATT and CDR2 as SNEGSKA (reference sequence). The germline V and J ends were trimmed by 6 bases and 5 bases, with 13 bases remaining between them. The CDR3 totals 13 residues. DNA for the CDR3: TGCAGTGCCTCGGAGGGGATAAATGAAAAACTGTTTTTT. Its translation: CSASEGINEKLFF.

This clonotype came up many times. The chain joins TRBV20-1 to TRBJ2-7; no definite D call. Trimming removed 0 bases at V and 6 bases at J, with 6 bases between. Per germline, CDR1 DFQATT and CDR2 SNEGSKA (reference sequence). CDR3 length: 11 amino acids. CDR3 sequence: CSARDWPEQYF. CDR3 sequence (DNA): TGCAGTGCTAGAGACTGGCCCGAGCAGTACTTC.

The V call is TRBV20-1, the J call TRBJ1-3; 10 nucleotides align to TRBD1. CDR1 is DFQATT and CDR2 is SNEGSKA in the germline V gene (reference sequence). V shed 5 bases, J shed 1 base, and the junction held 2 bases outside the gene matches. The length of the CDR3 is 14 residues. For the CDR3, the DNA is TGCAGTGCTGGGGACAGGGGTTCTGGAAACACCATATATTTT. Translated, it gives CSAGDRGSGNTIYF.

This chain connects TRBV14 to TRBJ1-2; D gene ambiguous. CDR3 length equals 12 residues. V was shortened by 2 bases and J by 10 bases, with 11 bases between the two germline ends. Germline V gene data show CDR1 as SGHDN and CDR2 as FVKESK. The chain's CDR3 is CASSQSRATYTF. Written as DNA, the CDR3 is TGTGCCAGCAGCCAAAGTCGAGCAACCTACACCTTC.

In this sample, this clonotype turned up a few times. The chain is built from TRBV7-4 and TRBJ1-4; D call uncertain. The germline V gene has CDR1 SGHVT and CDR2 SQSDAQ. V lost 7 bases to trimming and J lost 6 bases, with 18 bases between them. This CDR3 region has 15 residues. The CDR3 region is CASTIPRPDHEKLFF. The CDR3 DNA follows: TGTGCCAGCACCATCCCCCGGCCTGATCATGAAAAACTGTTTTTT.

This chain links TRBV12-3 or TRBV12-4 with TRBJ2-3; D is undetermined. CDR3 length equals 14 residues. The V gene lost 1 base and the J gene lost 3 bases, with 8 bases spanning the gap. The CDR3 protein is CASSLGRMTDTQYF. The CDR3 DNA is TGTGCCAGCAGTTTAGGCCGGATGACAGATACGCAGTATTTT.

Here the CDR3 DNA reads TGTGCCAGCAACAAACAGGGATTGAACACTGAAGCTTTCTTT. Amino acids: CASNKQGLNTEAFF. This rearrangement joins TRBV12-3 or TRBV12-4 to TRBJ1-1, with D possibly TRBD1 on 6 matching bases. The CDR3 is 14 amino acids. Trimming pared 7 bases from V and 0 bases from J, leaving 12 bases between.

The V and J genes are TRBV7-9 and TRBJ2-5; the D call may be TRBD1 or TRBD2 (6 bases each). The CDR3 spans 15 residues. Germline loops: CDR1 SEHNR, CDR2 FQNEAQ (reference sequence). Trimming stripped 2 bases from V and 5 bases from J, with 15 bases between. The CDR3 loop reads CASSLSWGAGETQYF. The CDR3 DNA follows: TGTGCCAGCAGCTTAAGCTGGGGGGCCGGGGAGACCCAGTACTTC.

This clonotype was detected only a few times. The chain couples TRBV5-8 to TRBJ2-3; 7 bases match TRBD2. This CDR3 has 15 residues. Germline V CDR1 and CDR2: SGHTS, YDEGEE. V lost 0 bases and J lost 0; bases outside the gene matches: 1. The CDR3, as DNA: TGTGCCAGCAGCTTGGTACTAGCGAGCACAGATACGCAGTATTTT. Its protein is CASSLVLASTDTQYF.